Listed below are T cell receptor beta chains from one sample, sequenced in a study of blood T cell repertoires in COVID-19. Clones were read by immunoSEQ multiplex PCR, and TCRdb kept only the in-frame ones, dropping some. The data show around 190,000 clones, roughly 84% seen once. Sequenced: peripheral blood. These receptors all come from a woman older than 75 with acute or convalescent COVID-19. CDR3s include the opening cysteine and the closing phenylalanine or tryptophan. D genes are given only for firm matches. Where a row states a size, it is once, few, many or the class of an expanded clone; other rows omit it.

abundance	d_gene	v_gene	j_gene	CDR3nt	CDR3aa
few	NA	TRBV3-1/TRBV3-2	TRBJ2-1	TGTGCCAGCAGCCGCGAAACGGGACTTCTGTACAATGAGCAGTTCTTC	CASSRETGLLYNEQFF
NA	NA	TRBV2	TRBJ2-7	TGTGCCACGAGGGGGGGTGGCGAGCAGTACTTC	CATRGGGEQYF
once	NA	TRBV5-1	TRBJ2-1	TGCGCCAGCAGCTCCTGGACTGCCTACAATGAGCAGTTCTTC	CASSSWTAYNEQFF
NA	NA	TRBV5-1	TRBJ2-3	TGCGCCAGCAGCACACAGGAGACAGATACGCAGTATTTT	CASSTQETDTQYF
NA	NA	TRBV4-1	TRBJ2-3	TGCGCCAGCAGCCAAGATAGATGGACTCCTAATACGCAGTATTTT	CASSQDRWTPNTQYF
NA	NA	TRBV5-4	TRBJ1-2	TGTGCCAGCAGCTTCCGGGGGGTTAACTATGGCTACACCTTC	CASSFRGVNYGYTF
NA	NA	TRBV5-6	TRBJ1-2	TGTGCCAGCAGCTTGGGACAGGATACCTATGGCTACACCTTC	CASSLGQDTYGYTF
NA	NA	TRBV9	TRBJ1-1	TGTGCCAGCAGCGTAGTTTCCCAATCTGAAGCTTTCTTT	CASSVVSQSEAFF
NA	TRBD2	TRBV5-1	TRBJ2-5	TGCGCCAGCAGCTTGAGGCTAGCGGGAGGGGAGACCCAGTACTTC	CASSLRLAGGETQYF
NA	NA	TRBV14	TRBJ1-6	TGTGCCAGCAGCCTAATACAGGGATACTATAATTCACCCCTCCACTTT	CASSLIQGYYNSPLHF
NA	TRBD1	TRBV6-1	TRBJ2-3	TGTGCCAGCAGTGAAAGGGGGCAGGATACGCAGTATTTT	CASSERGQDTQYF
NA	NA	TRBV6-1	TRBJ1-2	TGTGCCAGCAGTCACCTCAGGGCCGGCTACACCTTC	CASSHLRAGYTF
NA	NA	TRBV10-3	TRBJ2-1	TGTGCCACCCGCCGGGACAATGAGCAGTTCTTC	CATRRDNEQFF
NA	NA	TRBV20-1	TRBJ2-7	TGCAGTGCTACCCTACGAAGCGAGCAGTACTTC	CSATLRSEQYF
NA	NA	TRBV28	TRBJ1-1	TGTGCCAGCAGTTTAACAGGGATGGGGAACACTGAAGCTTTCTTT	CASSLTGMGNTEAFF